The sequence of this T cell receptor (beta chain) was determined in a study of blood T cell repertoires in COVID-19. Turning to the study itself: The United States, Italy and Spain were the sources of the acute and convalescent COVID-19 samples. The cDNA or gDNA used as material had been derived from T cells, B-cell-depleted T cells, or PBMCs.

Authors' methods: Reference gene primer amplification yielded estimated nucleated cell counts. Clones were sequenced by immunoSEQ multiplex PCR, and TCRdb holds only the in-frame ones, with some missing. V and J calls and clone size are copied from that table; D and trimming were computed from the DNA. The sample lists roughly 100,000 clones, roughly 89% occurring once. Germline loops: CDR1 SNHLY, CDR2 FYNNEI. V dropped 6 bases and J dropped 0 bases, with 12 bases sitting between them. The CDR3 loop spans 14 amino acids. Sequencing used peripheral blood. V is TRBV2 and J is TRBJ2-7; a weak D match, TRBD1 (5 bases). The sequence derives from a man between 65 and 85 years old with active or convalescent COVID-19. CDR3 bases: TGTGCCAGCAGGATTGACAGAAACTCCTACGAGCAGTACTTC. This codes for CASRIDRNSYEQYF.